Described below is a single TCR beta chain sequence and its context. V lost 6 bases to trimming and J lost 2 bases; unmatched junction nucleotides: 6. CDR1 MNHEY and CDR2 SMNVEV come from the germline V gene (reference sequence). CDR3 length: 15 amino acids. The sample comes from a study of blood T cell repertoires in COVID-19. Original analysis: Amplification of reference gene primers was used by the study to estimate nucleated cell counts. The protocol was immunoSEQ multiplex PCR, while the TCRdb copy is restricted to in-frame clones and leaves out a portion. D and trimming come from the DNA, and the V and J calls and clone size come from that table. Of roughly 120,000 clones detected, approximately 82% appear once; the ten largest clones hold 7% to 9.5%.

The material sequenced was peripheral blood. The origin of this receptor is a man between 65 and 80 years old with active or convalescent COVID-19. This rearrangement joins TRBV27 to TRBJ2-1; 8 bases are a match to TRBD1. The chain's CDR3 is CASSRPDRAYNEQFF. CDR3 sequence (DNA): TGTGCCAGCAGCCGCCCGGACAGGGCCTACAATGAGCAGTTCTTC.